This is a list of T cell receptor beta chains from one sample in a study of T cells after posttransplantation cyclophosphamide. The protocol was immunoSEQ multiplex PCR, while the TCRdb copy is restricted to in-frame clones and leaves out a portion. This table has about 9,900 clones, 70% to 90% appearing once. The input for sequencing was PBMCs, taken after an allogeneic stem cell transplant with a calcineurin inhibitor and methotrexate. These receptors came from a young adult male patient who received an allogeneic stem cell transplant from an unrelated donor, was CMV-positive, and had no GVHD. A share of the T cells may be of graft donor origin. CDR3s leave out the opening cysteine and the closing phenylalanine or tryptophan.

length: 13; V: TRBV5-1; J: .; CDR3: ASSAGYGGHYEQY
length: 13; V: TRBV27; J: TRBJ1-1; CDR3: ASSSLGQGNTEAF
length: 10; V: TRBV7-9; J: TRBJ1-2; CDR3: ASSLVGGGYT
length: 13; V: TRBV5-5; J: TRBJ2-2; CDR3: ASSRDTPNTGELF
length: 13; V: TRBV7-8; J: TRBJ1-2; CDR3: ASSGDPREAYGYT
length: 11; V: TRBV11-1; J: TRBJ2-7; CDR3: ASSSRGFYEQY
length: 14; V: TRBV5-1; J: TRBJ2-1; CDR3: ASREIGGRPHNEQF
length: 13; V: TRBV28; J: TRBJ1-3; CDR3: ASSSPGSSGNTIY
length: 18; V: TRBV9; J: TRBJ2-1; CDR3: ASSVAARPGSRRSYNEQF
length: 18; V: TRBV18; J: TRBJ2-3; CDR3: ASSLRIGSGTSGSPDTQY
length: 14; V: TRBV5-6; J: TRBJ1-1; CDR3: ASSLLGGQMNTEAF
length: 13; V: TRBV7-2; J: TRBJ1-2; CDR3: ASSERQGSDYGYT
length: 12; V: TRBV6-1; J: TRBJ1-1; CDR3: ASRTDTVNTEAF
length: 13; V: TRBV10-3; J: TRBJ1-2; CDR3: AISEYGGLDYGYT
length: 14; V: TRBV5-6; J: TRBJ1-4; CDR3: ASSGPGGRTNEKLF
length: 12; V: TRBV7-3; J: TRBJ2-3; CDR3: ASSSGLFTDTQY
length: 15; V: TRBV27; J: TRBJ1-2; CDR3: ASSLQGALGGNYGYT
length: 13; V: TRBV5-4; J: TRBJ2-3; CDR3: ASSLRGGLSDTQY
length: 13; V: TRBV7-3; J: TRBJ2-3; CDR3: ASSRWTSGSDTQY
length: 15; V: TRBV27; J: TRBJ2-3; CDR3: ASSLSVLAGPTDTQY
length: 12; V: TRBV19; J: TRBJ2-3; CDR3: ASRPAGASDTQY
length: 12; V: TRBV7-2; J: TRBJ2-4; CDR3: ASSLPAGINIQY
length: 13; V: TRBV6-6; J: TRBJ2-1; CDR3: ASSYRQGGYNEQF
length: 12; V: TRBV7-3; J: TRBJ2-3; CDR3: ASSPAGGSDTQY
length: 10; V: TRBV2; J: TRBJ1-5; CDR3: ASSEQGQPQH
length: 12; V: TRBV5-1; J: TRBJ2-1; CDR3: ASSGQGTRNEQF
length: 14; V: TRBV10-3; J: TRBJ2-2; CDR3: AISETRTGGTGELF
length: 13; V: TRBV11-3; J: TRBJ1-1; CDR3: ASSLGGTQNTEAF
length: 10; V: TRBV6-6; J: TRBJ1-1; CDR3: ASSRDRGEAF